Included here is one T cell receptor beta chain sequence, with context. An immunoSEQ assay, version v3.0, was performed at survey level. TCRdb's copy holds only in-frame clones and misses some; the assay was immunoSEQ multiplex PCR. The sample has around 16,000 clones, roughly 80% seen once; the top ten hold approximately 14%. This record belongs to a study of long-term antiretroviral therapy in people with HIV. V was cut by 3 bases and J by 5 bases, with 8 bases left in between. This CDR3 is 13 amino acids long. Germline V gene sequence: CDR1 MNHNS, CDR2 SASEGT. This chain links TRBV6-1 with TRBJ1-5; D is ambiguous. Sample: unsorted PBMCs, taken about 1.2 years before starting antiretroviral therapy. The sequence came from a man under 40 with HIV. The CDR3 spells CASSDFWDQPQHF. DNA of the CDR3: TGTGCCAGCAGTGATTTTTGGGATCAGCCCCAGCATTTT.